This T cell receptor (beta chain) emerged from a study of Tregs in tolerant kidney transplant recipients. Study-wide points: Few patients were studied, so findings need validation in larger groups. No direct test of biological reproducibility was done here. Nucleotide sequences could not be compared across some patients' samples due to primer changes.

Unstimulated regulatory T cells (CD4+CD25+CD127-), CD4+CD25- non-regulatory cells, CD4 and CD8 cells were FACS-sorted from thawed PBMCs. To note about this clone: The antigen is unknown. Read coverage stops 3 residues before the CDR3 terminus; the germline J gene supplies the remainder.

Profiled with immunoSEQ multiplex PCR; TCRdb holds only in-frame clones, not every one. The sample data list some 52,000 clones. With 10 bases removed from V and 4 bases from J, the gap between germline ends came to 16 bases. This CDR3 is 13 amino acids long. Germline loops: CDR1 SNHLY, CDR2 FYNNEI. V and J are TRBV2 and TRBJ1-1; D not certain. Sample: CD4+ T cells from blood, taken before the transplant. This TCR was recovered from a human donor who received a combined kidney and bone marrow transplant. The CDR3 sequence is CANLIGLGTEAFF. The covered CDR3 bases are TGTGCCAATCTCATCGGGTTGGGCACTGAA. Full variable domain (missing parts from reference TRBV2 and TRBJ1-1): EPEVTQTPSHQVTQMGQEVILRCVPISNHLYFYWYRQILGQKVEFLVSFYNNEISEKSEIFDDQFSVERPDGSNFTLKIRSTKLEDSAMYFCANLIGLGTEAFFGQGTRLTVV.